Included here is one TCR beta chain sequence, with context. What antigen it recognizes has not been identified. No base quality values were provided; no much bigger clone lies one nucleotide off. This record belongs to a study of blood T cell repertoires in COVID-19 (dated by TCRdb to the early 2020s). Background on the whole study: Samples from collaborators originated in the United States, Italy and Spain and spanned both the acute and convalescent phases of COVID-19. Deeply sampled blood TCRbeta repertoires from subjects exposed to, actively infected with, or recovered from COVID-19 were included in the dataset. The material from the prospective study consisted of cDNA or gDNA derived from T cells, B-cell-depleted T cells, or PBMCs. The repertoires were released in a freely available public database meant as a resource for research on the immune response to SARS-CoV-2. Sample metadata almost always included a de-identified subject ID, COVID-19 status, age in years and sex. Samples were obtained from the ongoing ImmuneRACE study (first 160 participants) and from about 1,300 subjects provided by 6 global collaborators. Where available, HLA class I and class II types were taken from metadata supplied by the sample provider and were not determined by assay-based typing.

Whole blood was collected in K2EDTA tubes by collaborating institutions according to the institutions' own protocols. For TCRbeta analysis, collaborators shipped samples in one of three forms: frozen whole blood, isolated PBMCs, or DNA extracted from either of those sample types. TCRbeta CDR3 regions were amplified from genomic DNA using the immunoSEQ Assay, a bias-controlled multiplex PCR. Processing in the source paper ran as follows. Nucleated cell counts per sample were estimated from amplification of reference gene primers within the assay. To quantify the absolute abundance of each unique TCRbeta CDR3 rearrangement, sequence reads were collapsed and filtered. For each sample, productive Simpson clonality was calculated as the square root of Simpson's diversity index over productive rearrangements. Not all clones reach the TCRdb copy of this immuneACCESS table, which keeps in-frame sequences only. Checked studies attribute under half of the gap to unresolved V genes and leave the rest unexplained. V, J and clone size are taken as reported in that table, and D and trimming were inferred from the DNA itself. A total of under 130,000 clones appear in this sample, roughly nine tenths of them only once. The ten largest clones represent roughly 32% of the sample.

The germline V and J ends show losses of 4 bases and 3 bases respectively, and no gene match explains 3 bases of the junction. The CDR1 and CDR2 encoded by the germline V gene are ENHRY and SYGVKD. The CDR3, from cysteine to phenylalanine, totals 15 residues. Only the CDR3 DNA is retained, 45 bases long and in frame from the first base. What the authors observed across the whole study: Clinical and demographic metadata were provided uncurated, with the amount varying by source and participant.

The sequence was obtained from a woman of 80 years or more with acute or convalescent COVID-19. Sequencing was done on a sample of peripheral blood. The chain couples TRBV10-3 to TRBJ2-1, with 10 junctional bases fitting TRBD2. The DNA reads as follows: TGTGCCATCAGTGCTAGCGGGGGAGACTACAATGAGCAGTTCTTC. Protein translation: CAISASGGDYNEQFF.